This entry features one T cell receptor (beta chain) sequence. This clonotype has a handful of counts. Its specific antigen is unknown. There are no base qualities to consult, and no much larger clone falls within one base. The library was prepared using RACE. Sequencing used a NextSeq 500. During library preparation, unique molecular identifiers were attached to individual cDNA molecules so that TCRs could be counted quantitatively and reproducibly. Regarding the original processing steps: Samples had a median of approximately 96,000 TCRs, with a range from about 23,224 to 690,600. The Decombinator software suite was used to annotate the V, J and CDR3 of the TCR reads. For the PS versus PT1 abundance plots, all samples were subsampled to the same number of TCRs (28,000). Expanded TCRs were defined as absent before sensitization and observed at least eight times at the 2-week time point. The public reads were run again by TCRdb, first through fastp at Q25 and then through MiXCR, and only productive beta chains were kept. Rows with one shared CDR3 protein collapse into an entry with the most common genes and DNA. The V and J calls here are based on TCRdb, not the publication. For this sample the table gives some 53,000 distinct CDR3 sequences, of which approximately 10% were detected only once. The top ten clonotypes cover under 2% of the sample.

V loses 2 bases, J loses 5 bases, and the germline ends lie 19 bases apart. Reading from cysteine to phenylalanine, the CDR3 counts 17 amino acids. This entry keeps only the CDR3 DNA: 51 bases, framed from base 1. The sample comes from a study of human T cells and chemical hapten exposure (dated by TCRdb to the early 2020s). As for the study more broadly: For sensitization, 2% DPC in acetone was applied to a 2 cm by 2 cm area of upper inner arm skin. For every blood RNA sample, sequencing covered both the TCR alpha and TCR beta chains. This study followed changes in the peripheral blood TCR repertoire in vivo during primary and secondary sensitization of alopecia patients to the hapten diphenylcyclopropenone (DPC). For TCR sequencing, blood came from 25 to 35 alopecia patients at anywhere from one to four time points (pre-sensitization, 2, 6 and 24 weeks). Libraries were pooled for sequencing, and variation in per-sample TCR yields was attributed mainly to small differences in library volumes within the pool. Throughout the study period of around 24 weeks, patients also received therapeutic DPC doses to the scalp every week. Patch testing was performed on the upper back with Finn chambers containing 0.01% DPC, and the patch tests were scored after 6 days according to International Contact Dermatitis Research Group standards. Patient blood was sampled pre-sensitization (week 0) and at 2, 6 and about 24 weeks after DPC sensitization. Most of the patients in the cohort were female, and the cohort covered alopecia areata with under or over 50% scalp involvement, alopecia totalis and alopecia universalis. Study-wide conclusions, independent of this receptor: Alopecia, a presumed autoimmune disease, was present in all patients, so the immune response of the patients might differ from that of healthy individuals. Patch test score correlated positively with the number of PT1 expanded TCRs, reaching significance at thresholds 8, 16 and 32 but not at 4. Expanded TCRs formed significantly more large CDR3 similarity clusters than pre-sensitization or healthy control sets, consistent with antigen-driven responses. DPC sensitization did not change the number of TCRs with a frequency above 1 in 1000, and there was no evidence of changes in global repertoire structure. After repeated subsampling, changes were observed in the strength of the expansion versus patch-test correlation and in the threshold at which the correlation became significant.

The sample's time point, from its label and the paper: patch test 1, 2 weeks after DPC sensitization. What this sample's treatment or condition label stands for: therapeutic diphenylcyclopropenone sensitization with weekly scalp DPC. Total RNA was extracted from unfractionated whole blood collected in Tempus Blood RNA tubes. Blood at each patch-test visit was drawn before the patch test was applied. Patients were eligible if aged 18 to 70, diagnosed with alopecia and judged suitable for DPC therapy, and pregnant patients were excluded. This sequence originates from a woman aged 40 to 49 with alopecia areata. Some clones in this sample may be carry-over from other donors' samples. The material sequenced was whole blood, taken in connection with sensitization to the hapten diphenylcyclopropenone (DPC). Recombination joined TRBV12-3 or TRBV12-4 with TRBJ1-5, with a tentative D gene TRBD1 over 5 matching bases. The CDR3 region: CASSLPAGPGRYQPQHF. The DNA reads TGTGCCAGCAGTTTACCGGCAGGGCCAGGGAGGTATCAGCCCCAGCATTTT.